This is a list of T cell receptor beta chains from one sample in a study of T-cell memory formation after mild COVID-19. TCRdb redid the calling of the 5' RACE reads with MiXCR, one entry per CDR3 protein. In the table there are roughly 160,000 distinct CDR3 sequences, under 14% of which are singletons. The source material was PBMCs or a T cell subset sorted from them (not recorded which). Receptors originate from a man younger than 30 who had mild COVID-19 (a few samples of this study predate the infection). Cell type and time point are not known. Both conserved end residues are part of each CDR3. The D gene is left open where the match is weak. Some rows mark clone size as missing; the rest say once, few, many or name a class of expanded clone.

>NA|TRBJ1-2|NA|TRBV25-1
TGTGCCAGCAGTGAACCGTTAGGGACCCATGGCTACACCTTC
CASSEPLGTHGYTF
>TRBD1|TRBJ2-5|few|TRBV3-1
TGTGCCAGCAGCCAAGCCGGGACAGGGACCCATGGGACCCAGTACTTC
CASSQAGTGTHGTQYF
>TRBD2|TRBJ2-2|NA|TRBV12-3/TRBV12-4
TGTGCCAGCAGTTTAGCGACTAGCGGGCCCGGGGAGCTGTTTTTT
CASSLATSGPGELFF
>NA|TRBJ2-7|NA|TRBV5-1
TGCGCCAGCAGCCGCTCGGGAGACACCTACGAGCAGTACTTC
CASSRSGDTYEQYF
>NA|TRBJ2-2|NA|TRBV7-7
TGTGCCAGCAGCTTGACAGCGGCGAACACCGGGGAGCTGTTTTTT
CASSLTAANTGELFF
>NA|TRBJ2-5|NA|TRBV5-1
TGCGCCAGCAGCTCTGGGGGACCCCAAGAGACCCAGTACTTC
CASSSGGPQETQYF
>NA|TRBJ2-1|NA|TRBV7-2
TGTGCCAGCAGCTTAATCGGGGGCTGGTTGCGCAATGAGCAGTTCTTC
CASSLIGGWLRNEQFF
>NA|TRBJ1-4|NA|TRBV3-1
TGTGCCAGCAGCCAGAATCGGGGCATTAATGAAAAACTGTTTTTT
CASSQNRGINEKLFF
>NA|TRBJ2-7|many|TRBV11-2
TGTGCCAGCAGCTTAGATTCGTCCACATACGAGCAGTACTTC
CASSLDSSTYEQYF
>NA|TRBJ2-3|few|TRBV5-1
TGCGCCAGCAGCCGAGACCCGGCGGGCACAGATACGCAGTATTTT
CASSRDPAGTDTQYF
>TRBD1|TRBJ2-4|few|TRBV11-2
TGTGCCAGCAGCCAATGGGGTTTGGACAGGGGAAATCACTTC
CASSQWGLDRGNHF
>NA|TRBJ2-1|few|TRBV11-1
TGTGCCAGCAGCTCCCTGGAAGTGATAGACCGCAATGAGCAGTTCTTC
CASSSLEVIDRNEQFF
>NA|TRBJ1-2|few|TRBV5-1
TGCGCCAGCAGCTTGGCCACAGGGCCGGACTATGGCTACACCTTC
CASSLATGPDYGYTF
>NA|TRBJ1-3|few|TRBV12-3/TRBV12-4
TGTGCCAGCAGTTTATCAGGCTCCAGAAACACCATATATTTT
CASSLSGSRNTIYF
>NA|TRBJ1-1|few|TRBV7-9
TGTGCCAGCAGCTTGACAGGACGCTGGACTGAAGCTTTCTTT
CASSLTGRWTEAFF
>TRBD2|TRBJ2-1|many|TRBV20-1
TGCAGTGCTAGACTAGCGGGGGGGTACAATGAGCAGTTCTTC
CSARLAGGYNEQFF
>NA|TRBJ1-6|NA|TRBV7-9
TGTGCCAGCAGCCCCCACGGGGGTTCACCCCTCCACTTT
CASSPHGGSPLHF
>NA|TRBJ2-1|NA|TRBV24-1
TGTGCCACCAGTGGGACGGGGAGCTCCTACAATGAGCAGTTCTTC
CATSGTGSSYNEQFF